The next 8 T cell receptor beta chains were all read from a single sample in a study of T-cell reconstitution after alpha-beta-depleted transplantation in children. Molecular barcoding with unique molecular identifiers was used for the TCRbeta library. Via MiXCR, TCRdb re-called the PCR reads, giving one row per CDR3 protein. Here the sample spans about 640,000 distinct CDR3 sequences, roughly 17% being singletons. The material sequenced was PBMCs from the stem cell graft donor, taken from the stem cell graft. The receptors derive from a human donor who donated a stem cell graft to a child with acute myeloid leukemia.

This clonotype was counted at least ten times. The chain is built from TRBV20-1 and TRBJ1-5; no reliable D call. CDR3 length equals 12 residues. Trimming cost V 8 bases and J 5 bases, with 13 bases left between them. CDR1 is DFQATT and CDR2 is SNEGSKA in the germline V gene (reference sequence). CDR3 protein: CSSVHRHQPQHF. The CDR3 DNA sequence: TGCAGTTCTGTTCATCGGCATCAGCCCCAGCATTTT.

This clonotype was recorded at least ten times. The chain is built from TRBV14 and TRBJ1-4; D remains unclear. V was shortened by 1 base and J by 5 bases, with 11 bases between the two germline ends. The CDR3 loop spans 15 amino acids. Germline V lookup: CDR1 SGHDN, CDR2 FVKESK. Here the CDR3 reads CASSQGHQANEKLFF. CDR3 bases: TGTGCCAGCAGCCAAGGTCACCAGGCGAATGAAAAACTGTTTTTT.

Comments on this clonotype: This clone may be a read error of a much larger clone one base away. The chain uses TRBV20-1 and TRBJ1-1; D uncertain. Germline V lookup: CDR1 DFQATT, CDR2 SNEGSKA (reference sequence). V was shortened by 1 base and J by 4 bases, with 10 bases between the two germline ends. The CDR3 has 13 residues. The CDR3 region has the DNA TGCAGTGCTAGAGGGAACCGACCCACTGAAGCTTTCTTT. Protein sequence: CSARGNRPTEAFF.

As for this clonotype: The limits of the CDR3 on the DNA are not certain, so only TCRdb's listed CDR3 is given. CDR3 region: CASSFGPGEGSPLHF. V gene TRBV12-3 or TRBV12-4 combines with J gene TRBJ1-6; the table calls TRBD1, which could not be checked here. Inclusive of both ends, the CDR3 amounts to 15 amino acids.

The chain links TRBV28 to TRBJ1-5; D is undetermined. CDR3 size: 13 residues. CDR1 is MDHEN and CDR2 is SYDVKM in the germline V gene. The V end lost 8 bases, the J end lost 5 bases, and 13 bases lay between the germline ends. CDR3 DNA sequence: TGTGCCAGCTCTCGGGGATGGCATCAGCCCCAGCATTTT. It yields the protein CASSRGWHQPQHF.

Many counts were recorded for this clonotype. The chain joins TRBV7-9 to TRBJ1-6; D remains ambiguous. The germline gives CDR1 SEHNR, CDR2 FQNEAQ (reference sequence). The CDR3 runs to 12 residues. Trimming left V 3 bases short and J 6 bases short, with 3 bases between. The CDR3 protein is CASSFINSPLHF. CDR3 DNA: TGTGCCAGCAGCTTCATTAATTCACCCCTCCACTTT.

This clonotype was seen ten or more times. This chain joins TRBV7-9 and TRBJ1-6; D perhaps matches TRBD1 (5 bases). V was trimmed by 5 bases and J by 6 bases, leaving 8 bases between them. CDR1 is SEHNR and CDR2 is FQNEAQ in the germline V gene (reference sequence). The CDR3 is 13 amino acids. Written as DNA, the CDR3 is TGTGCCAGCAGCCGGGGGAGTAATTCACCCCTCCACTTT. Its translation is CASSRGSNSPLHF.

In its sample, this clonotype was seen many times. This rearrangement joins TRBV5-5 to TRBJ2-5; 7 nucleotides agree with TRBD1. CDR1 and CDR2 (germline): SGHKS, YYEKEE (reference sequence). This CDR3 comprises 16 residues. Unmatched junction bases numbered 13, after V lost 4 bases and J lost 4 bases. CDR3: CASSRTGDVIRETQYF. In DNA form, the CDR3 reads TGTGCCAGCAGCCGGACAGGAGATGTCATTAGAGAGACCCAGTACTTC.